The 30 T cell receptor beta chains reported below all come from one sample, sequenced in a study of T cells in Graves' hyperthyroidism and ophthalmopathy. From RNA transcripts, TCR beta CDR3 regions were amplified. HTBI primers were used for first-round RT-PCR of the TCR CDR3. TCRdb reanalysed the multiplex PCR reads using MiXCR and keeps one entry per CDR3 protein. The sample consists of some 650,000 distinct CDR3 sequences, more than 15% of them appearing once. Sequenced: blood. The receptors shown here come from a woman aged 40 to 50 with Graves' ophthalmopathy.

This clonotype was seen many times. The gene calls are TRBV11-2 and TRBJ2-3; the D gene is possibly TRBD2 (6 bases). V lost 2 bases, J lost 2 bases, and 14 bases lay in between. This CDR3 has 16 amino acids. CDR1 is SGHAT and CDR2 is FQNNGV in the germline V gene. CDR3 residues: CASSLFFSGSTDTQYF. CDR3 DNA sequence: TGTGCCAGCAGCTTATTTTTTAGCGGATCCACAGATACGCAGTATTTT.

The chain uses TRBV2 and TRBJ2-1; 9 bases fit TRBD1. Trimming took 6 bases from V and 2 from J; bases not matched to a gene: 8. CDR3 length equals 16 residues. The V gene's germline CDR1 is SNHLY and CDR2 FYNNEI. In DNA, the CDR3 is TGTGCCAGCAGCGATCCGGACAGGGGAACCTACAATGAGCAGTTCTTC. Its translation: CASSDPDRGTYNEQFF.

The CDR3 nucleotides are TGTGCCAGCTCACTGTTACCCGGGACAGGGAGCCCAACTAATGAAAAACTGTTTTTT. It codes for CASSLLPGTGSPTNEKLFF. The chain joins TRBV18 to TRBJ1-4, with 9 bases fitting TRBD1. In germline, CDR1 is KGHSH, CDR2 LQKENI. The CDR3 loop spans 19 amino acids. Losses at the gene ends were 4 bases for V and 0 bases for J; bases not matched to a gene: 12.

This clonotype has more than one count but fewer than ten. V and J are TRBV18 and TRBJ1-1, with D unclear. The CDR3 has 17 amino acids. With 0 bases removed from V and 0 bases from J, the gap between germline ends came to 14 bases. Germline CDR1 is KGHSH and CDR2 is LQKENI. The CDR3 DNA reads TGTGCCAGCTCACCACCGAGCCTCGCGGGAATGAACACTGAAGCTTTCTTT. Translation gives CASSPPSLAGMNTEAFF.

V is TRBV18 and J is TRBJ2-7, with TRBD1 identical over 7 bases. Germline V gives CDR1 KGHSH, CDR2 LQKENI. Trimming at V came to 6 bases and at J to 3 bases, leaving 5 bases not matched to a gene. The CDR3 covers 13 residues. CDR3 bases: TGTGCCAGCTCGGCGACAGGGATCTACGAGCAGTACTTC. Encoded protein: CASSATGIYEQYF.

Regarding this clonotype: Relative to the germline gene, one junction end is altered; a read error may explain this. V gene TRBV10-3 combines with J gene TRBJ2-1; TRBD1 or TRBD2 may be the D gene (5 bases each). This CDR3 region has 16 residues. Looked up from germline, CDR1 is ENHRY and CDR2 is SYGVKD. The CDR3 nucleotides are TGTGCCATCAGTGCTACCGGGACCAGCTCCTTCAATGAGCAGTTCTTC. Translating gives CAISATGTSSFNEQFF.

V is TRBV12-3 or TRBV12-4 and J is TRBJ2-7, with D uncertain. The CDR3 consists of 15 residues. The germline V and J ends were trimmed by 5 bases and 0 bases, with 14 bases remaining between them. The CDR3 protein is CASSPWQTSSYEQYF. The CDR3 region has the DNA TGTGCCAGCAGTCCCTGGCAGACGAGCTCCTACGAGCAGTACTTC.

J is TRBJ2-5 and V is TRBV20-1; the D gene is possibly TRBD1 (6 bases). V lost 3 bases to trimming and J lost 4 bases, with 9 bases between them. This CDR3 region has 12 residues. Looked up from germline, CDR1 is DFQATT and CDR2 is SNEGSKA (reference sequence). CDR3 region: CSASRGGETQYF. As DNA, the CDR3 is TGCAGTGCTAGCAGGGGCGGAGAGACCCAGTACTTC.

There are many counts of this clonotype. The chain links TRBV30 to TRBJ2-1, with D unclear. Germline V gene data show CDR1 as GTSNPN and CDR2 as SVGIG (reference sequence). V gave up 5 bases and J gave up 10 bases, with 12 bases separating them. The CDR3 runs to 11 residues. The CDR3 loop reads CAWGPRWEQFF. The CDR3 coding sequence is TGTGCCTGGGGTCCTAGGTGGGAGCAGTTCTTC.

This clonotype was counted between two and nine times. The chain carries TRBV14 and TRBJ2-1; D may be TRBD2 (5 bases). From germline, CDR1 is SGHDN and CDR2 FVKESK. The CDR3 sequence is 13 residues long. The V end was cut by 4 bases, the J end by 7 bases, with 11 bases between. The DNA for the CDR3 is TGTGCCAGCAGCCCCCTAGCTTTTAATGAGCAGTTCTTC. Translation gives CASSPLAFNEQFF. The whole variable domain, filled in from reference TRBV14 and TRBJ2-1, reads EAGVTQFPSHSVIEKGQTVTLRCDPISGHDNLYWYRRVMGKEIKFLLHFVKESKQDESGMPNNRFLAERTGGTYSTLKVQPAELEDSGVYFCASSPLAFNEQFFGPGTRLTVL.

This clonotype was detected ten times or more. The chain uses TRBV3-1 and TRBJ1-1; a weak D match, TRBD1 (5 bases). The germline V and J ends were trimmed by 2 bases and 3 bases, with 10 bases remaining between them. Germline V gives CDR1 LGHDT, CDR2 YNNKEL (reference sequence). The CDR3 is 14 residues long. The CDR3 DNA reads as TGTGCCAGCAGCCAACAGGGCTGGGACACTGAAGCTTTCTTT. It codes for CASSQQGWDTEAFF.

This sequence joins TRBV5-1 and TRBJ2-1; no clear D gene. Trimming removed 4 bases from V and 4 bases from J, with 12 bases in between. Germline lookup yields CDR1 SGHRS and CDR2 YFSETQ. This CDR3 spans 14 amino acids. CDR3 residues: CASSPDRLYNEQFF. Written as DNA, the CDR3 is TGCGCCAGCAGCCCTGACCGGTTATACAATGAGCAGTTCTTC.

The V gene is TRBV12-3 or TRBV12-4, the J gene TRBJ2-5, with unresolved D. The CDR3 covers 16 residues. The V end lost 2 bases, the J end lost 2 bases, and 15 bases lay between the germline ends. CDR3 region: CASSLYPSGMQETQYF. CDR3 DNA sequence: TGTGCCAGCAGTTTATATCCCTCTGGGATGCAAGAGACCCAGTACTTC.

This clonotype was seen only a few times. This chain connects TRBV28 to TRBJ1-5, with 8 bases identical to TRBD1. CDR1 and CDR2 from the germline V gene are MDHEN and SYDVKM. The CDR3 consists of 13 residues. The V segment lost 6 bases and the J segment 4 bases; nucleotides outside the gene matches: 2. The CDR3 DNA reads TGTGCCAGCAGGGGACAGGCTAATCAGCCCCAGCATTTT. Translating gives CASRGQANQPQHF.

This clonotype was found many times. This chain links TRBV28 with TRBJ2-1; 11 bases match TRBD2. CDR3 length: 17 amino acids. In germline, CDR1 is MDHEN, CDR2 SYDVKM. V lost 3 bases to trimming and J lost 7 bases; unmatched junction nucleotides: 11. This chain's CDR3 is CASSLSGLAEEFNEQFF. CDR3 coding DNA: TGTGCCAGCAGTTTGTCGGGACTAGCGGAGGAGTTTAATGAGCAGTTCTTC.

The chain carries TRBV27 and TRBJ2-1, with 7 nucleotides matching TRBD2. There are 14 residues in the CDR3. J was trimmed by 6 bases and V by 5 bases; bases with no gene match: 7. CDR1 is MNHEY, CDR2 SMNVEV, per germline (reference sequence). Here the CDR3 reads CASSDGTTINEQFF. CDR3 nucleotide sequence: TGTGCCAGCAGTGACGGGACTACCATCAATGAGCAGTTCTTC.

This clonotype was detected many times. This chain joins TRBV20-1 and TRBJ2-7; no clear D. The CDR3 has 13 amino acids. The germline CDR1 and CDR2 sequences are DFQATT and SNEGSKA (reference sequence). The germline V and J ends were trimmed by 0 bases and 3 bases, with 9 bases remaining between them. In DNA form, the CDR3 reads TGCAGTGCTAGAGAGCTTGACCTCTACGAGCAGTACTTC. It yields the protein CSARELDLYEQYF.

This clonotype was counted at least ten times. The rearrangement uses TRBV30 and TRBJ1-1; no reliable D call. V gave up 5 bases and J gave up 3 bases, with 13 bases separating them. This CDR3 contains 13 residues. Germline CDR1 is GTSNPN and CDR2 is SVGIG (reference sequence). CDR3 DNA: TGTGCCTGGGAAGCTCAGGCAGACACTGAAGCTTTCTTT. The encoded protein is CAWEAQADTEAFF.

J is TRBJ1-4 and V is TRBV6-1; D ambiguous. Trimming pared 6 bases from V and 5 bases from J, leaving 7 bases between. The germline V gene has CDR1 MNHNS and CDR2 SASEGT. The CDR3 consists of 12 residues. CDR3 sequence: CASSLVNEKLFF. Here the CDR3 DNA reads TGTGCCAGCAGCCTGGTCAATGAAAAACTGTTTTTT.

This clonotype was observed many times. V gene TRBV27 combines with J gene TRBJ1-1; D gene unclear. CDR1 MNHEY and CDR2 SMNVEV come from the germline V gene (reference sequence). V lost 9 bases and J 8 bases, leaving 4 bases between the germline ends. CDR3 size: 8 residues. CDR3 in amino acids: CASLEAFF. CDR3 coding DNA: TGTGCCAGTTTAGAAGCTTTCTTT.

The CDR3 DNA reads TGTGCCAGCAGCTTAGGGCTAGCGGGCCCCCAGTTCTTC. Encoded protein: CASSLGLAGPQFF. V gene TRBV11-1 combines with J gene TRBJ2-5, with TRBD2 matching over 8 bases. The J call is uncertain, as TRBJ2-1 better fits the DNA end. Germline V gives CDR1 SGHAT, CDR2 FQDESV (reference sequence). The CDR3 has 13 amino acids.

This clonotype has more than one count but fewer than ten. The chain combines TRBV2 with TRBJ2-3, with TRBD1 as a possible D gene (5 bases). Between the trimmed V and J ends, which lost 8 bases and 4 bases, there was a span of 13 bases. The germline V gene has CDR1 SNHLY and CDR2 FYNNEI. The CDR3 extends over 13 amino acids. DNA for the CDR3: TGTGCCAGCGCAGGGCCCGGTCCAGATACGCAGTATTTT. Protein product: CASAGPGPDTQYF.

This clonotype turned up a few times. The gene calls are TRBV28 and TRBJ2-7, with D perhaps matching TRBD1 (6 bases). Germline V gives CDR1 MDHEN, CDR2 SYDVKM. The length of the CDR3 is 14 residues. Trimming pared 2 bases from V and 3 bases from J, leaving 11 bases between. The CDR3 DNA sequence: TGTGCCAGCAGTTTACCTAGGGGGTACTACGAGCAGTACTTC. This gives the protein CASSLPRGYYEQYF.

This clonotype was found a few times. The CDR3 coding sequence is TGCGCCAGCAGCTCTCAGGGGGCGATGGAAGATACGCAGTATTTT. Its protein is CASSSQGAMEDTQYF. This chain links TRBV5-1 with TRBJ2-3, with 8 bases aligning to TRBD1. Trimming at V came to 3 bases and at J to 5 bases, leaving 8 bases not matched to a gene. The CDR3 covers 15 residues. Per the germline V gene, CDR1 is SGHRS and CDR2 is YFSETQ.

Comments on this clonotype: This could be a read error, since a much larger clone is one nucleotide away. The V gene is TRBV5-1, the J gene TRBJ2-5, with 10 bases fitting TRBD1. Germline V gives CDR1 SGHRS, CDR2 YFSETQ. J gave up 6 bases and V 4 bases, and 18 bases lay outside the gene matches. The CDR3 is made up of 18 amino acids. The chain's CDR3 is CASSPIHSGTGVGQTQYF. For the CDR3, the DNA is TGCGCCAGCAGCCCTATACACTCCGGGACAGGGGTGGGACAGACCCAGTACTTC. The complete variable domain, with remaining parts taken from reference TRBV5-1 and TRBJ2-5, reads KAGVTQTPRYLIKTRGQQVTLSCSPISGHRSVSWYQQTPGQGLQFLFEYFSETQRNKGNFPGRFSGRQFSNSRSEMNVSTLELGDSALYLCASSPIHSGTGVGQTQYFGPGTRLLVL.

Regarding this clonotype: A read error may be the cause here, since a much bigger clone is one base away. The chain joins TRBV7-3 to TRBJ1-4, with D possibly being TRBD1 (5 bases). The germline V and J ends were trimmed by 11 bases and 4 bases, with 17 bases remaining between them. The germline CDR1 and CDR2 sequences are SGHTA and FQGTGA. CDR3 size: 14 residues. The CDR3 region has the DNA TGTGCCGCCAGCAGTTGGGGGAATAATGAAAAACTGTTTTTT. As protein: CAASSWGNNEKLFF.

This clonotype has at least ten counts. The chain joins TRBV12-3 or TRBV12-4 to TRBJ1-1, with TRBD1 as a possible D gene (5 bases). Trimming pared 3 bases from V and 1 base from J, leaving 12 bases between. The CDR3 totals 15 residues. As DNA, the CDR3 is TGTGCCAGCAGTTTGGACACGGTCAGGAACACTGAAGCTTTCTTT. Its translation is CASSLDTVRNTEAFF.

As to this clonotype: A much larger clone lies a single base off, so this may be a read error. The gene calls are TRBV6-2 or TRBV6-3 and TRBJ2-6, with 8 bases matching TRBD1. The CDR3 has 20 residues. V dropped 5 bases and J dropped 0; count of bases not matched to a gene: 15. CDR1 is MNHEY, CDR2 SVGEGT, per germline. The CDR3 nucleotides read TGTGCCAGCAGTCCTCCCCCCGGGGACAGGTCTAGCTCTGGGGCCAACGTCCTGACTTTC. Translating gives CASSPPPGDRSSSGANVLTF.

This rearrangement joins TRBV5-1 to TRBJ2-5; 12 bases align to TRBD1. Germline V CDR1 and CDR2: SGHRS, YFSETQ. The CDR3 has 15 amino acids. Unmatched junction bases numbered 6, after V lost 4 bases and J lost 5 bases. The CDR3 sequence: CASSRGQGAVETQYF. The CDR3 DNA reads TGCGCCAGCAGCCGGGGACAGGGGGCTGTGGAGACCCAGTACTTC.

V and J are TRBV9 and TRBJ2-7; D uncertain. Germline CDR1 reads SGDLS; CDR2 reads YYNGEE. V shed 2 bases and J shed 6 bases, with 15 bases lying between them. The CDR3 consists of 14 residues. In DNA form, the CDR3 reads TGTGCCAGCAGCGTCATCCCCCACGGCTCCGAGCAGTACTTC. Residues: CASSVIPHGSEQYF. Full variable domain (remainder filled in from reference TRBV9 and TRBJ2-7): DSGVTQTPKHLITATGQRVTLRCSPRSGDLSVYWYQQSLDQGLQFLIQYYNGEERAKGNILERFSAQQFPDLHSELNLSSLELGDSALYFCASSVIPHGSEQYFGPGTRLTVT.